Below, one T cell receptor beta chain is given with its context. This sample is part of a study of chemoradiotherapy in HPV16-positive cancers. Sequencing was performed with immunoSEQ multiplex PCR; in TCRdb, only in-frame clones are kept and a portion is missing. The sample contains about 2,900 clones, approximately 88% of which appear only once. CDR1 is SGHRS, CDR2 YFSETQ, per germline. The CDR3 has 16 amino acids. The junction had 10 bases not matched to a gene; V was cut back by 4 bases and J by 2 bases. The V call is TRBV5-1, the J call TRBJ2-3, with 7 bases matching TRBD2. The source of this sequence is a human donor with HPV-associated anogenital cancer. The material sequenced was tumor tissue, taken from a patient who underwent chemoradiotherapy. The CDR3: CASSRTASGYTDTQYF. CDR3 nucleotides: TGCGCCAGCAGCCGTACCGCTAGCGGATACACAGATACGCAGTATTTT.